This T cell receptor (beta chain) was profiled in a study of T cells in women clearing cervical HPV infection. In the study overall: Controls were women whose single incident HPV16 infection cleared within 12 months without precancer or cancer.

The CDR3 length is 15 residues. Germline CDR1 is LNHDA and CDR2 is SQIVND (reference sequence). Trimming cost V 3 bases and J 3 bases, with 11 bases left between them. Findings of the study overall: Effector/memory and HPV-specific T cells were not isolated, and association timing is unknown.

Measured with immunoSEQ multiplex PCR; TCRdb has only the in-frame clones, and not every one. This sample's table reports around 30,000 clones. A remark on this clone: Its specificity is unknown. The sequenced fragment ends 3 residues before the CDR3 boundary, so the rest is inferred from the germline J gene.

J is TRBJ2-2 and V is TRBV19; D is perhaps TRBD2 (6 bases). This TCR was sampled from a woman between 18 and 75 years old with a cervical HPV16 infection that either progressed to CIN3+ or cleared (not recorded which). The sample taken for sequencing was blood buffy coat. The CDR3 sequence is CASSMFGGYTGELFF. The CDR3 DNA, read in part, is TGTGCCAGTAGTATGTTCGGGGGATACACCGGGGAG.